Described below is a single TCR beta chain sequence and its context. The source of the sample is a study of PD-L1 blockade in urothelial cancer. Across the study: Previous chemotherapy exposure amounted to 0 to 3 regimens for patients. Researchers found blood samples held a median of around 140,000 T cells.

Documented time point: peripheral blood 6 weeks after treatment start. Locally advanced or metastatic urothelial carcinoma affected the patients. Individual patients had between 1 and 8 samples, taken pretreatment and on-treatment. The protocol was immunoSEQ multiplex PCR, while the TCRdb copy is restricted to in-frame clones and leaves out a portion. The sample consists of tens of thousands of clones, 79% of them appearing once. This receptor was obtained from a man between 65 and 85 years old with urothelial cancer. Specimen: PBMCs, collected around atezolizumab (anti-PD-L1) treatment.

CDR3 nucleotide sequence: TGTGCCAGCAGCCCGCGGCAGGGACTGAGCTCCTACAATGAGCAGTTCTTC. This sequence encodes CASSPRQGLSSYNEQFF. This chain uses TRBV5-5 with TRBJ2-1; D possibly corresponds to TRBD2 (6 bases). The CDR3 runs 17 residues. Per germline, CDR1 SGHKS and CDR2 YYEKEE (reference sequence). Trimming took 4 bases from V and 0 from J, leaving 17 bases between them. Complete variable domain (other parts from reference TRBV5-5 and TRBJ2-1): DAGVTQSPTHLIKTRGQQVTLRCSPISGHKSVSWYQQVLGQGPQFIFQYYEKEERGRGNFPDRFSARQFPNYSSELNVNALLLGDSALYLCASSPRQGLSSYNEQFFGPGTRLTVL.